The sample holds a few counts of the clone carrying this T cell receptor (beta chain). Its cognate antigen is unknown. This sample is part of a study of blood T cells in healthy people across ages. Points from the study as a whole: Age advanced and TCR beta diversity per million T cells fell, roughly linearly.

Then a second PCR, running roughly 6 to 11 cycles, was carried out with a sample-barcoded 5' primer and a J-beta primer mix. TCRdb fed the 5' RACE reads into MiXCR, producing one record per CDR3 protein. This table has under 1,100,000 distinct CDR3 sequences, approximately 26% appearing once. V lost 0 bases and J lost 1, with 18 bases in between. In germline, CDR1 is LGHNA, CDR2 YSLEER. This CDR3 spans 18 amino acids. The same data also contributed to another study, on T cells of mothers and their children.

The sequence came from a girl aged 2 to 9 in good health. This rearrangement joins TRBV4-3 to TRBJ1-1; tentative D call: TRBD1 (5 bases). Sequencing was carried out using blood. CDR3 coding DNA: TGCGCCAGCAGCCAAGATCCCGACGGGGGTCCGGGGAACACTGAAGCTTTCTTT. Translated, it gives CASSQDPDGGPGNTEAFF.